The 5 T cell receptor beta chains reported below all come from one sample, sequenced in a study of identical twins. One entry per CDR3 protein, called by TCRdb with MiXCR from the 5' RACE reads. The sample holds 250,000 or so distinct CDR3 sequences; about 12% are singletons and the top ten take 3.5% to 5%. The sample was also reused in another study, on yellow fever vaccine responses in identical twins.

The sample taken for sequencing was memory (CD45RO+) T cells sorted from blood. All receptors derive from a woman aged 18-35 years in good health.

At least ten counts were recorded for this clonotype. This chain uses TRBV5-1 with TRBJ2-3; D may be TRBD1 (5 bases). This CDR3 is 14 amino acids long. CDR1 and CDR2 from the germline V gene are SGHRS and YFSETQ. Trimming shortened V by 4 bases and J by 1 base, and 10 bases separated the two germline ends. CDR3: CASSLDIGTDTQYF. CDR3 coding DNA: TGCGCCAGCAGCCTGGACATCGGCACAGATACGCAGTATTTT.

This clonotype was recorded many times. The gene calls are TRBV28 and TRBJ2-3; TRBD2 agrees at 15 bases. With V trimmed by 6 bases and J by 5 bases, 12 bases remained unmatched. This CDR3 is 18 amino acids long. Germline CDR1 MDHEN, CDR2 SYDVKM. The CDR3 here is CASSSHGLAGGPGDTQYF. In DNA form, the CDR3 reads TGTGCCAGCAGCAGTCACGGACTAGCGGGAGGGCCCGGAGATACGCAGTATTTT.

The chain couples TRBV25-1 to TRBJ1-1, with 7 nucleotides matching TRBD1. There are 13 residues in the CDR3. V shed 6 bases and J 10 bases; nucleotides not matched to a gene: 11. Germline assignment: CDR1 MGHDK and CDR2 SYGVNS. This CDR3 is CASSPEVSGGAFF. DNA for the CDR3: TGTGCCAGCAGCCCGGAGGTCTCAGGGGGAGCTTTCTTT. The full variable domain, rest sourced from reference TRBV25-1 and TRBJ1-1, is EADIYQTPRYLVIGTGKKITLECSQTMGHDKMYWYQQDPGMELHLIHYSYGVNSTEKGDLSSESTVSRIRTEHFPLTLESARPSHTSQYLCASSPEVSGGAFFGQGTRLTVV.

The table lists this clonotype with a few counts. The chain joins TRBV5-1 to TRBJ1-1, with 7 bases fitting TRBD1. Germline V CDR1 and CDR2: SGHRS, YFSETQ. V shed 5 bases and J 5 bases; nucleotides not matched to a gene: 6. The CDR3 sequence is 13 residues long. CDR3 region: CASSDRAWTEAFF. Here the CDR3 DNA reads TGCGCCAGCAGTGACAGGGCGTGGACTGAAGCTTTCTTT.

This chain joins TRBV7-6 and TRBJ2-7; 9 bases are shared with TRBD1. Germline V gene sequence: CDR1 SGHVS, CDR2 FNYEAQ. The CDR3 covers 15 residues. V lost 1 base to trimming and J lost 5 bases; unmatched junction nucleotides: 6. CDR3 region: CASSLDRDRVNEQYF. The DNA for the CDR3 is TGTGCCAGCAGCTTAGACCGGGACAGGGTCAACGAGCAGTACTTC.